This record looks at one TCR beta chain sequence and its context. Its antigen is still unknown. No much larger clonotype is one base removed from it; base qualities were not supplied. This record belongs to a study of patients and donors after allogeneic stem cell transplantation (dated by TCRdb to the early 2020s). Preparation of the library involved RT-PCR. TCRdb lists the instrument as NextSeq 550. The raw public data were reprocessed by TCRdb itself: fastp quality trimming at Q25, MiXCR clonotype calling, in-frame beta chains only. Each entry is one CDR3 protein sequence, shown with its most common DNA and genes. This sample holds about a million distinct CDR3 sequences; around 17% were observed only once. The ten largest clones represent around 5.5% of the sample. V ends up 2 bases short and J 5 bases short, with an unmatched junction base count of 7. The CDR3, cysteine through phenylalanine, is 15 amino acids long. Of the read, only the CDR3 DNA is kept; its 45 bases are in frame from base 1. CDR1 and CDR2, looked up from the germline V gene, are SQVTM and ANQGSEA.

Sequenced input: blood, either unsorted or a sorted T cell fraction (not recorded which). The TCR was taken from a human donor who was either an allogeneic HSCT recipient or a stem cell or donor lymphocyte infusion donor (not recorded which). It is not recorded whose cells these are; they may come from a transplant donor. This sequence uses TRBV29-1 and TRBJ2-5; 11 central nucleotides agree with TRBD2. The CDR3 is CSVESLAGGRETQYF. The nucleotide sequence reads as follows: TGCAGCGTTGAAAGCCTAGCGGGGGGTAGGGAGACCCAGTACTTC.